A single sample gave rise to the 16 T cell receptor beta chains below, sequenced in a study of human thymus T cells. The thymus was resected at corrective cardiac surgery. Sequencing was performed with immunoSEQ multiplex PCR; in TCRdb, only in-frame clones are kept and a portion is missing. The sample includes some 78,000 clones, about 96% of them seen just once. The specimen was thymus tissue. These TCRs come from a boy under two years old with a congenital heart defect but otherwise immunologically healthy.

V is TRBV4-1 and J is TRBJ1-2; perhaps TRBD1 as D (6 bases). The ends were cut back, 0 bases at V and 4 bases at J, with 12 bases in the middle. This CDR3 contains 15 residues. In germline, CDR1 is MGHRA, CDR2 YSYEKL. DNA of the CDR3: TGCGCCAGCAGCCAAGAAATTCAGGGGCTCTATGGCTACACCTTC. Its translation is CASSQEIQGLYGYTF.

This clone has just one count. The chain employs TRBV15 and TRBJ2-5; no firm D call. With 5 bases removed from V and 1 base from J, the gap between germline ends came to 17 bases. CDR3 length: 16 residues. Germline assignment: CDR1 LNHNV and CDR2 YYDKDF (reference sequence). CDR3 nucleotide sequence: TGTGCCACCAGCCGAAAGACTCGAAACCGCCAAGAGACCCAGTACTTC. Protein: CATSRKTRNRQETQYF.

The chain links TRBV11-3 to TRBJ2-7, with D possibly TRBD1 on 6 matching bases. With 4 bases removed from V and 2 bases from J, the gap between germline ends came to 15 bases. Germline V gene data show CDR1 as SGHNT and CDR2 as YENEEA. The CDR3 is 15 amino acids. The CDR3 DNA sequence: TGTGCCAGCAGCTCACGAGTAGGGGGACCCTACGAGCAGTACTTC. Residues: CASSSRVGGPYEQYF. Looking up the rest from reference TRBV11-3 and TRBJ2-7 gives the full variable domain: EAGVVQSPRYKIIEKKQPVAFWCNPISGHNTLYWYLQNLGQGPELLIRYENEEAVDDSQLPKDRFSAERLKGVDSTLKIQPAELGDSAVYLCASSSRVGGPYEQYFGPGTRLTVT.

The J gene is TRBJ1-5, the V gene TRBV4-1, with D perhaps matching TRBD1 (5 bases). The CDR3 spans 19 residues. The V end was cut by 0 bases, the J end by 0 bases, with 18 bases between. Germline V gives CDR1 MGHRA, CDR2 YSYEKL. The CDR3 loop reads CASSQEALYGTSSNQPQHF. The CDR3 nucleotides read TGCGCCAGCAGCCAAGAGGCACTTTATGGGACGAGTAGCAATCAGCCCCAGCATTTT.

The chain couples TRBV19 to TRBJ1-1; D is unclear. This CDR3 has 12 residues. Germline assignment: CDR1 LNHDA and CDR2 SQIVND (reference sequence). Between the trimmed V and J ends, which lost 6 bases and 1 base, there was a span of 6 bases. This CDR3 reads CASRGWNTEAFF. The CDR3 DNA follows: TGTGCCAGTAGGGGGTGGAACACTGAAGCTTTCTTT. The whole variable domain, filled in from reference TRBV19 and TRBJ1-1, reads DGGITQSPKYLFRKEGQNVTLSCEQNLNHDAMYWYRQDPGQGLRLIYYSQIVNDFQKGDIAEGYSVSREKKESFPLTVTSAQKNPTAFYLCASRGWNTEAFFGQGTRLTVV.

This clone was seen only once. In DNA form, the CDR3 reads TGCGCCAGCAGTGAGTCATCTAGGCCCCGGACAGGGGCACGCGAGCAGTACTTC. It yields the protein CASSESSRPRTGAREQYF. V usage is TRBV10-1 and J usage is TRBJ2-7; TRBD1 aligns across 9 bases. CDR1 is WNHNN and CDR2 is SYGVQD in the germline V gene (reference sequence). The ends lost 0 bases at V and 6 bases at J; junction bases unmatched: 15. The CDR3 is 18 amino acids.

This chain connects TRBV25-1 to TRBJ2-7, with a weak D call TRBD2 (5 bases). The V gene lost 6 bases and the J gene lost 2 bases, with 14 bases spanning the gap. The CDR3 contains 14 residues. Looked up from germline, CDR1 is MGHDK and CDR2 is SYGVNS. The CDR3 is CASSIEGEAYEQYF. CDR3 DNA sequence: TGTGCCAGCAGCATTGAGGGAGAAGCCTACGAGCAGTACTTC.

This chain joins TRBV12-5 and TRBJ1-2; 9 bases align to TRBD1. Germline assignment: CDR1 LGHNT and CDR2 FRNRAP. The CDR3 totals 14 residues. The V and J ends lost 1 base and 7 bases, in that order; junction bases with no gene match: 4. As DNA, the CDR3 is TGTGCTAGTGGTTTGGAAGGACAGGGGAGTGGCTACACCTTC. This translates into CASGLEGQGSGYTF. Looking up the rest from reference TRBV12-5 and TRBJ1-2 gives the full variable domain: DARVTQTPRHKVTEMGQEVTMRCQPILGHNTVFWYRQTMMQGLELLAYFRNRAPLDDSGMPKDRFSAEMPDATLATLKIQPSEPRDSAVYFCASGLEGQGSGYTFGSGTRLTVV.

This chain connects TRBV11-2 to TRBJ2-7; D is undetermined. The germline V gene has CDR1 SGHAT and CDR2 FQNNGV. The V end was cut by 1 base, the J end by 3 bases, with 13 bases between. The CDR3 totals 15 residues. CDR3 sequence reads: CASSLGPPPSYEQYF. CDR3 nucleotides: TGTGCCAGCAGCTTAGGTCCCCCCCCTAGCTACGAGCAGTACTTC.

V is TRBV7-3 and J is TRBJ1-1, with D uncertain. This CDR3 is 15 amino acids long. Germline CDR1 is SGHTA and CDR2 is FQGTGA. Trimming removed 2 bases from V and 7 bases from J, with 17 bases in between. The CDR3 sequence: CASSLSDPPNGEAFF. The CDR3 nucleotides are TGTGCCAGCAGCTTATCCGATCCCCCCAATGGTGAAGCTTTCTTT.

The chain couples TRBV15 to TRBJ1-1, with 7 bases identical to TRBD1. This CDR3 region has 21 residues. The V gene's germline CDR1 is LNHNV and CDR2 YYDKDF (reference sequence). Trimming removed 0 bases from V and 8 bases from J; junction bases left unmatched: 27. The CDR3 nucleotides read TGTGCCACCAGCAGAGATGCCGGGCCCCGAACTAGATTACCCGAGGACAGGGAAGCTTTCTTT. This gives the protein CATSRDAGPRTRLPEDREAFF.

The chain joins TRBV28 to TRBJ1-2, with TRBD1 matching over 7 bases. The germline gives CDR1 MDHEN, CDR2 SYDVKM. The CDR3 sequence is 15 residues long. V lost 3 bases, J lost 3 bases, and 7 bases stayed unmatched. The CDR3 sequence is CASSFLTGRDYGYTF. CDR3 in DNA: TGTGCCAGCAGTTTCTTGACAGGGAGGGACTATGGCTACACCTTC.

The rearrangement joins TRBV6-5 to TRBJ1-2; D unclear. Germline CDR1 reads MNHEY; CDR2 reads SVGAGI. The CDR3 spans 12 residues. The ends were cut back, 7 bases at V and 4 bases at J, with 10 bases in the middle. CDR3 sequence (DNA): TGTGCCAGCAAGTCGGATCCCTATGGCTACACCTTC. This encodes CASKSDPYGYTF.

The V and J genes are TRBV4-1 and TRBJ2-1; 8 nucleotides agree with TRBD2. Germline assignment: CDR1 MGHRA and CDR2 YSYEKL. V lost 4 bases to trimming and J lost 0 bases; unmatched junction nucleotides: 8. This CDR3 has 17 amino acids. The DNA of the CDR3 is TGCGCCAGCAGCCGGTCAAGCGGGGGTAACTCCTACAATGAGCAGTTCTTC. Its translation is CASSRSSGGNSYNEQFF.

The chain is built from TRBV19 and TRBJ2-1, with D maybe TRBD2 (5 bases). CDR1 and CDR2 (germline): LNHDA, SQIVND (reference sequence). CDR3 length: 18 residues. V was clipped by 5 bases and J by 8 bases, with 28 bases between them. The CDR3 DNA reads TGTGCCAGTAGTCCAGCTGCTCCGGGCCGCCCTAAGGAGGATGAGCAGTTCTTC. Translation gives CASSPAAPGRPKEDEQFF. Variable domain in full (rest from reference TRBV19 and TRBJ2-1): DGGITQSPKYLFRKEGQNVTLSCEQNLNHDAMYWYRQDPGQGLRLIYYSQIVNDFQKGDIAEGYSVSREKKESFPLTVTSAQKNPTAFYLCASSPAAPGRPKEDEQFFGPGTRLTVL.

The CDR3 sequence: CASTPFPRGLRGENTEAFF. CDR3 DNA sequence: TGCGCCAGTACTCCTTTCCCAAGGGGACTTAGGGGGGAGAACACTGAAGCTTTCTTT. The J gene is TRBJ1-1, the V gene TRBV4-3; perhaps TRBD1 as D (6 bases). Germline lookup yields CDR1 LGHNA and CDR2 YSLEER. Trimming stripped 9 bases from V and 1 base from J, with 30 bases between. CDR3 size: 19 residues.